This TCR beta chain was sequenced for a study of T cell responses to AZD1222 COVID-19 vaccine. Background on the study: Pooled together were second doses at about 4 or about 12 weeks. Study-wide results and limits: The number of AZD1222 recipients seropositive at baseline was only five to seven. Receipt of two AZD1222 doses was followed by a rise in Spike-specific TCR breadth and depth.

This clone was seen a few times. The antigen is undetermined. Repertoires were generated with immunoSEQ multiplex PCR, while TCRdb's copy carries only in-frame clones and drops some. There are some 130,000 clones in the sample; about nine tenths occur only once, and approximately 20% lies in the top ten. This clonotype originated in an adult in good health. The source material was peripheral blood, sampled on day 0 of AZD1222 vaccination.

The CDR3 region is CASSQGNRLTYNEQFF. The CDR3 coding sequence is TGCGCCAGCAGCCAAGGTAACAGGCTAACCTACAATGAGCAGTTCTTC. This chain uses TRBV4-3 with TRBJ2-1, with D possibly being TRBD1 (5 bases). V lost 1 base to trimming and J lost 2 bases, with 12 bases between them. This CDR3 has 16 residues. Germline V gene lookup returns CDR1 LGHNA and CDR2 YSLEER.